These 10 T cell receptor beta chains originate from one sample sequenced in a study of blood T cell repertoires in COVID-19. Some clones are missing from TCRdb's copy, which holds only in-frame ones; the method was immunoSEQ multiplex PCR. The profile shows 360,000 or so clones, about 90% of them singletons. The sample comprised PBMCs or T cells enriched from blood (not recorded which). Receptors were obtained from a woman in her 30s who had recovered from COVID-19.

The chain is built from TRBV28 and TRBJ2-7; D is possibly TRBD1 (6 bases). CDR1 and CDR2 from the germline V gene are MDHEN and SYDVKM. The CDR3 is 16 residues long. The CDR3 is CGTRETVGGNSYEQYF. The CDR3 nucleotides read TGTGGTACAAGGGAGACAGTTGGGGGCAACTCCTACGAGCAGTACTTC.

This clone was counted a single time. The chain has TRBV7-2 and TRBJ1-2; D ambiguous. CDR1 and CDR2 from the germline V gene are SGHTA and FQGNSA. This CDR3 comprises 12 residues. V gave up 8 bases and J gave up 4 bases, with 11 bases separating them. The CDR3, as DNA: TGTGCCAGCGGACTGCAGGCCTATGGCTACACCTTC. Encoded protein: CASGLQAYGYTF. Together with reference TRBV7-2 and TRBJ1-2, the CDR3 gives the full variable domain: GAGVSQSPSNKVTEKGKDVELRCDPISGHTALYWYRQSLGQGLEFLIYFQGNSAPDKSGLPSDRFSAERTGGSVSTLTIQRTQQEDSAVYLCASGLQAYGYTFGSGTRLTVV.

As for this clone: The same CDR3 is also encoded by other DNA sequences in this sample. Here the CDR3 reads CASSFRGSTDTQYF. CDR3 sequence (DNA): TGCGCCAGCAGCTTCCGCGGAAGCACAGATACGCAGTATTTT. This chain links TRBV5-1 with TRBJ2-3; no definite D call. V was trimmed by 2 bases and J by 0 bases, leaving 7 bases between them. This CDR3 has 14 residues. The germline V gene has CDR1 SGHRS and CDR2 YFSETQ.

CDR3 coding DNA: TGTGCCAGCAGCTTACGGTCTTCCCCCCAGTACTTC. It specifies CASSLRSSPQYF. The rearrangement uses TRBV7-9 and TRBJ2-5; the D is unclear. Germline-derived CDR1 and CDR2 are SEHNR and FQNEAQ (reference sequence). V was cut by 2 bases and J by 9 bases, with 10 bases left in between. CDR3 size: 12 residues.

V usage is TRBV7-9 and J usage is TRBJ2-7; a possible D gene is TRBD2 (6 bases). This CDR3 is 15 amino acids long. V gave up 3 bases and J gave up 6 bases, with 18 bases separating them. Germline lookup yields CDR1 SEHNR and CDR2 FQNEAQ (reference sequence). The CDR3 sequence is CASSFLSVSGLEQYF. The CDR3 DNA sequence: TGTGCCAGCAGCTTCCTGTCTGTTTCGGGACTCGAGCAGTACTTC.

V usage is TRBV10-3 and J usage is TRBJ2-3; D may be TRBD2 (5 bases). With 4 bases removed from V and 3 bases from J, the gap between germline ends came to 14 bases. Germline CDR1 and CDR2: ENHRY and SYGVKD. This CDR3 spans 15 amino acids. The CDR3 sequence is CAISVASGFTDTQYF. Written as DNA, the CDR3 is TGTGCCATCAGTGTGGCAAGCGGATTTACAGATACGCAGTATTTT.

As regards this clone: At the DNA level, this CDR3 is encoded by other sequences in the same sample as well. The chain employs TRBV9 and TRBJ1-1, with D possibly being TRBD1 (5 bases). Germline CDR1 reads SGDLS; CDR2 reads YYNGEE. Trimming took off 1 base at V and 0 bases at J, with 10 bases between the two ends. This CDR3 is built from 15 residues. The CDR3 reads CASSVTGGVNTEAFF. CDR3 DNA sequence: TGTGCCAGCAGCGTAACTGGGGGGGTGAACACTGAAGCTTTCTTT.

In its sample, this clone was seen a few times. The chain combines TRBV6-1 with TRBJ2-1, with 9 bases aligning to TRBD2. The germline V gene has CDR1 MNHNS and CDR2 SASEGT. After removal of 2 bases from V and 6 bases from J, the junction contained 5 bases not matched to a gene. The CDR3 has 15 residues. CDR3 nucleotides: TGTGCCAGCAGTGAACTTAGCGGGAGTAGCAATGAGCAGTTCTTC. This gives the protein CASSELSGSSNEQFF.

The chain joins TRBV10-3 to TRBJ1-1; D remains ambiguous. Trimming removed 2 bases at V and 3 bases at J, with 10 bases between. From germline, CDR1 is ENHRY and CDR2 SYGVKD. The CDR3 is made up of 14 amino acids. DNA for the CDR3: TGTGCCATCAGTGAGGATAGGCGGGACACTGAAGCTTTCTTT. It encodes CAISEDRRDTEAFF.

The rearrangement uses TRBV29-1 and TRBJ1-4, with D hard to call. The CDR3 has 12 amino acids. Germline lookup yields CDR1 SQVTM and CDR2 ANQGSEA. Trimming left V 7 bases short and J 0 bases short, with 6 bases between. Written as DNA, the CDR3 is TGCAGCGGAACTGCAACTAATGAAAAACTGTTTTTT. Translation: CSGTATNEKLFF.